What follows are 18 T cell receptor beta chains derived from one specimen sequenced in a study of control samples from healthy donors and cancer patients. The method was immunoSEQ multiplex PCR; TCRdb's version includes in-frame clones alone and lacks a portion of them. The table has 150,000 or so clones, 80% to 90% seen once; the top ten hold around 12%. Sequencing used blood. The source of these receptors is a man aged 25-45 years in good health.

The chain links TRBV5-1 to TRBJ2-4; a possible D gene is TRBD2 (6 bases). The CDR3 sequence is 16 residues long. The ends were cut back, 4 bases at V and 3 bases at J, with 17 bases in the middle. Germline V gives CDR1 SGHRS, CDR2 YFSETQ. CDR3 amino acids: CASSLRPSTSKNIQYF. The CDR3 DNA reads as TGCGCCAGCAGCCTGAGGCCCTCGACTAGCAAAAACATTCAGTACTTC. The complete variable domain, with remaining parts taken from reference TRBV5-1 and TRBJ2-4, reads KAGVTQTPRYLIKTRGQQVTLSCSPISGHRSVSWYQQTPGQGLQFLFEYFSETQRNKGNFPGRFSGRQFSNSRSEMNVSTLELGDSALYLCASSLRPSTSKNIQYFGAGTRLSVL.

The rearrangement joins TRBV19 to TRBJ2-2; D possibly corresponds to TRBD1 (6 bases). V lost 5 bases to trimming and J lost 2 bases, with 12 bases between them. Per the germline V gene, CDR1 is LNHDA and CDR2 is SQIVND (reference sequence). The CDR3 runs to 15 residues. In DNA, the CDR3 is TGTGCCAGTAGTGCAGGGGCCGCAAACACCGGGGAGCTGTTTTTT. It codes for CASSAGAANTGELFF.

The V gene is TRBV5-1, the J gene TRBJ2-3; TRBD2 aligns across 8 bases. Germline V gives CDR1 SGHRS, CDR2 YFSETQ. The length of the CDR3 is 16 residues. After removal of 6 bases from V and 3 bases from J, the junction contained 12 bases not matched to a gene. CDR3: CASKSLAAGGTDTQYF. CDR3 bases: TGCGCCAGCAAAAGTTTAGCGGCGGGGGGAACAGATACGCAGTATTTT.

This CDR3 reads CASHWEVLGTQYF. CDR3 bases: TGTGCCAGCCACTGGGAGGTACTCGGGACCCAGTACTTC. V is TRBV12-3 or TRBV12-4 and J is TRBJ2-5; possible D gene TRBD2, 6 bases. The CDR3 has 13 amino acids. Trimming shortened V by 8 bases and J by 7 bases, and 17 bases separated the two germline ends.

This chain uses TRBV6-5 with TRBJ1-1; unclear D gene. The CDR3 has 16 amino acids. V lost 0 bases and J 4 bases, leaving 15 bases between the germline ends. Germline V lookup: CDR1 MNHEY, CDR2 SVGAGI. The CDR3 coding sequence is TGTGCCAGCAGTTACTCGCTTCCTCGAGGGCCCACTGAAGCTTTCTTT. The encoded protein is CASSYSLPRGPTEAFF.

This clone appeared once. This chain's CDR3 is CATQNTGELFF. The CDR3 nucleotides read TGTGCCACCCAGAACACCGGGGAGCTGTTTTTT. V and J are TRBV10-3 and TRBJ2-2; D gene uncertain. This CDR3 comprises 11 residues. Germline V gene sequence: CDR1 ENHRY, CDR2 SYGVKD. Trimming removed 10 bases from V and 1 base from J, with 4 bases in between.

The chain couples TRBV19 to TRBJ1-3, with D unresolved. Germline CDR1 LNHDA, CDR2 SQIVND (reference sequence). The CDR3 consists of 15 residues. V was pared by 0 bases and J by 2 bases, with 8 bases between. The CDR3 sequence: CASSIEPAAGNTIYF. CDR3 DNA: TGTGCCAGTAGTATAGAACCGGCGGCTGGAAACACCATATATTTT.

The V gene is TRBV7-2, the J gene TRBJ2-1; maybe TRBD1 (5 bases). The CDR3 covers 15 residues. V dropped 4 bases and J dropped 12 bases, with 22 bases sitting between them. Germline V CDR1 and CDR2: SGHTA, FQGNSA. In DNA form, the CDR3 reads TGTGCCAGCAGCTCCCCATTGTCGGGCGGACAAATGCAGTTCTTC. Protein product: CASSSPLSGGQMQFF. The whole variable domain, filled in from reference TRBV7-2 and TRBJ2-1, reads GAGVSQSPSNKVTEKGKDVELRCDPISGHTALYWYRQSLGQGLEFLIYFQGNSAPDKSGLPSDRFSAERTGGSVSTLTIQRTQQEDSAVYLCASSSPLSGGQMQFFGPGTRLTVL.

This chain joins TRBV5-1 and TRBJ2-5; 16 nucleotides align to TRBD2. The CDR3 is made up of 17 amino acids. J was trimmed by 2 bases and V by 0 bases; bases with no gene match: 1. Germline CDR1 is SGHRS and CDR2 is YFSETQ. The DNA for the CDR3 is TGCGCCAGCAGCTTGGCGGGACTAGCGGGGGGGCAAGAGACCCAGTACTTC. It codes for CASSLAGLAGGQETQYF.

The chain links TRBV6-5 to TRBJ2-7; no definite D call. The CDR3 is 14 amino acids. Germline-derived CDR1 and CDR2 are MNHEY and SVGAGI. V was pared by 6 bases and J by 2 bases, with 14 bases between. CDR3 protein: CASSRVMGAYEQYF. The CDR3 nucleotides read TGTGCCAGCAGCCGAGTAATGGGCGCCTACGAGCAGTACTTC.

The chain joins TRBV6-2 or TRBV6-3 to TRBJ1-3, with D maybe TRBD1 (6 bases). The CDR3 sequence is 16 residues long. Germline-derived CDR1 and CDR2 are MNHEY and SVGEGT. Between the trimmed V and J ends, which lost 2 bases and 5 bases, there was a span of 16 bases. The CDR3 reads CASSYSDRLGRNTIYF. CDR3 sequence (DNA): TGTGCCAGCAGTTACAGCGACAGGTTGGGCAGAAACACCATATATTTT.

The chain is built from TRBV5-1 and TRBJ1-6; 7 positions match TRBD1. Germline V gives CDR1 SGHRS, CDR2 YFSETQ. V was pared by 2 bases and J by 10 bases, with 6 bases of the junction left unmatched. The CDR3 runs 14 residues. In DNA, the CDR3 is TGCGCCAGCAGCTTACAGGGGCCTACCTCACCCCTCCACTTT. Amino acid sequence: CASSLQGPTSPLHF.

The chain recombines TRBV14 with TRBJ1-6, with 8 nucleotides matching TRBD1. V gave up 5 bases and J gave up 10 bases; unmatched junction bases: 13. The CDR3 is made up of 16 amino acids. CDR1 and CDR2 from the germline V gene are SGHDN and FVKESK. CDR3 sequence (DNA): TGTGCCAGCAGCTCTCTATCCGGGACAGGCAGCTCACCCCTCCACTTT. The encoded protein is CASSSLSGTGSSPLHF.

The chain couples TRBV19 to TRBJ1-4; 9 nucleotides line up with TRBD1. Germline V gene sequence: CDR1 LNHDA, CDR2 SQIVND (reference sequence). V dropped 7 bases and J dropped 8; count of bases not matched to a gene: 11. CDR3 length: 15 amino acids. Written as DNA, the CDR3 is TGTGCCAGTACCACCCAACAGGGGGCAGGAGAAAAACTGTTTTTT. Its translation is CASTTQQGAGEKLFF.

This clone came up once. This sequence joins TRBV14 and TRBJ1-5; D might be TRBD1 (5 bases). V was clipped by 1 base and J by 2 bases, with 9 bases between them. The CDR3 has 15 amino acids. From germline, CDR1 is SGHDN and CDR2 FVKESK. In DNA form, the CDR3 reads TGTGCCAGCAGCCAAGGAACAGGACGCAATCAGCCCCAGCATTTT. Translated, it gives CASSQGTGRNQPQHF.

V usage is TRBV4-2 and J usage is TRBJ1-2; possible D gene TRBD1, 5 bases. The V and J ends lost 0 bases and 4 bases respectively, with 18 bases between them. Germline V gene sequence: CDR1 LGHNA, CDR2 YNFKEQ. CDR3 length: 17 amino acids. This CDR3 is CASSQESLVRDVYGYTF. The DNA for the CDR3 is TGTGCCAGCAGCCAAGAATCACTAGTGAGGGACGTCTATGGCTACACCTTC.

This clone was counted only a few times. The CDR3 bases are TGTGCCAGCAATCCAGCCGGGGGGGGCAATGAGCAGTTCTTC. Its protein product is CASNPAGGGNEQFF. The genes are TRBV2 and TRBJ2-1; 8 bases are shared with TRBD2. V trimming: 7 bases; J trimming: 6 bases; junction bases outside the gene matches: 8. The CDR3 is 14 amino acids. Per the germline V gene, CDR1 is SNHLY and CDR2 is FYNNEI.

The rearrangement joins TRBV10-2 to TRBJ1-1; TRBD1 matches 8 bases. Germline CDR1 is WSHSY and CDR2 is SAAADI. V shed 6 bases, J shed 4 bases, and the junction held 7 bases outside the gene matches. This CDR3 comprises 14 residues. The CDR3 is CASSRGQGGTEAFF. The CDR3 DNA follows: TGCGCCAGCAGCAGGGGGCAAGGGGGCACTGAAGCTTTCTTT.